This T cell receptor beta chain was observed in a study of response to subunit inactivated influenza vaccine (dated by TCRdb to the late 2010s). For the wider study: The study used deep quantitative T cell receptor repertoire profiling to track responses to a trivalent subunit inactivated influenza vaccine.

This clonotype was detected many times. Its specific antigen is unknown. The input lacks base qualities; no much larger clone sits a single base away. Library preparation was by RT-PCR. The instrument given in TCRdb is Illumina HiSeq 2500. Using fastp at Q25 and MiXCR, TCRdb reprocessed the public reads and kept productive beta chains. Each CDR3 protein appears once, grouped with its most common genes and DNA. This sample is represented by around 200,000 distinct CDR3 sequences; about 15% of them were singletons. Roughly 24% of the sample is held by the ten biggest clonotypes. Overall results and qualifications from the work: The authors proposed that each seasonal influenza vaccination may bring in only a limited number of new T cells.

Sequences MNHEY (CDR1) and SMNVEV (CDR2) are obtained from the germline V gene (reference sequence). Measured from the cysteine to the phenylalanine, the CDR3 is 13 residues long. Left in the record is the CDR3 DNA by itself, 39 bases read in frame from the first base. The V end loses 5 bases and the J end loses 10 bases, and a stretch of 15 bases separates them. The receptor chain draws on TRBV27 and TRBJ2-1; the D segment might be TRBD1 or TRBD2, since each matches 6 bases. The sequences come from CD8+ T cells sorted from PBMCs, collected 4 to 6 days after vaccination. The TCR originated in a man aged 45-65 years who received an inactivated influenza vaccine. Donor details come from another sample of the same person, matched by shared clones. The CDR3 region reads CASSGLGGKEQFF. The nucleotides read TGTGCCAGCAGTGGGCTGGGGGGCAAGGAGCAGTTCTTC.